This TCR beta chain is drawn from a study of graft-versus-host responses after intestinal transplantation. Study-level background: Multivisceral, liver-intestinal, or isolated intestinal grafts went to recipients.

Method: immunoSEQ multiplex PCR; TCRdb's copy keeps in-frame clones and lacks some. The sample lists more than 65,000 clones, around 90% occurring once. Germline V gene data show CDR1 as SGHDT and CDR2 as YYEEEE. The CDR3 runs to 14 residues. With 3 bases clipped from V and 2 bases from J, the junction kept 4 bases outside the gene matches. For this clone: Its target is not known.

The TCR sequence derives from a human donor who received an intestinal transplant. The starting material was unstimulated CD4+ T cells sorted from spleen or lymph node cells, obtained before intestinal transplant. The chain links TRBV5-6 to TRBJ1-2, with 7 bases matching TRBD1. The CDR3 here is CASSSLTGNYGYTF. CDR3 bases: TGTGCCAGCAGCTCCTTGACAGGGAACTATGGCTACACCTTC.